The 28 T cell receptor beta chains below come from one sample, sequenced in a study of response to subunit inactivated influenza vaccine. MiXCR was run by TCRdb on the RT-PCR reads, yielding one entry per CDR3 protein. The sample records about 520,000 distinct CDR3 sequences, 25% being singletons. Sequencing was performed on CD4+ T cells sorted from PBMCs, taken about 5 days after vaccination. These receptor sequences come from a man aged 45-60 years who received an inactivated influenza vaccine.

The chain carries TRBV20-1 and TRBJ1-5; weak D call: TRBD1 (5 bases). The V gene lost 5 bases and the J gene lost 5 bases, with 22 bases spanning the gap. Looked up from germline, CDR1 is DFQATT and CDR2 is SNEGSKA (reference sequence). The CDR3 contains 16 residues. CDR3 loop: CSARVGARGFDQPQHF. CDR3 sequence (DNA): TGCAGTGCTCGAGTAGGGGCGCGGGGTTTCGATCAGCCCCAGCATTTT.

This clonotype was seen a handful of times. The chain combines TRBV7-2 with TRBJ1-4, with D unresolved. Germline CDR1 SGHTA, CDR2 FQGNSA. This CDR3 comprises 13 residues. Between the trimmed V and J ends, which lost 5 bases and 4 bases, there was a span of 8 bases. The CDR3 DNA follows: TGTGCCAGCAGCCGGGCCCTTAATGAAAAACTGTTTTTT. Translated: CASSRALNEKLFF.

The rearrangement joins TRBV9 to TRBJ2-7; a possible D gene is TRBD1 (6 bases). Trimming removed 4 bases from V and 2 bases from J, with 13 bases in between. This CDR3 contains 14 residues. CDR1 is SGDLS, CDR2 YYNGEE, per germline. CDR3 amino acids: CASSPADSPYEQYF. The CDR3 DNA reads TGTGCCAGCAGCCCGGCGGACAGTCCCTACGAGCAGTACTTC.

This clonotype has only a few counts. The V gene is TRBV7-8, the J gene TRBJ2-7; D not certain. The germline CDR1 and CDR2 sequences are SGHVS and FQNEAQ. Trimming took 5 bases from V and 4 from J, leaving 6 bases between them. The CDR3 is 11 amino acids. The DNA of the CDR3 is TGTGCCAGCAGCGCAGATTACGAGCAGTACTTC. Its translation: CASSADYEQYF.

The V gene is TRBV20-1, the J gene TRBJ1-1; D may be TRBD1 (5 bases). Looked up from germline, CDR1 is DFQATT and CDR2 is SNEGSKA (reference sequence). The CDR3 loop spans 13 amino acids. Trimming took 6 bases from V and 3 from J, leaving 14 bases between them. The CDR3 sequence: CSAGGLGDTEAFF. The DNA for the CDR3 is TGCAGTGCCGGGGGGTTAGGGGACACTGAAGCTTTCTTT.

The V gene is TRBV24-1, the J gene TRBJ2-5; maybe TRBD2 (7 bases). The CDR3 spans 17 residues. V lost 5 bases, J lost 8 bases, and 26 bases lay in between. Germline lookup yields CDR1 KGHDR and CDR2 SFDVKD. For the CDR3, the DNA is TGTGCCACCAGTGGGGCAGGGGTGGCTAGCGGCCCAGGCACCCAGTACTTC. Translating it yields CATSGAGVASGPGTQYF.

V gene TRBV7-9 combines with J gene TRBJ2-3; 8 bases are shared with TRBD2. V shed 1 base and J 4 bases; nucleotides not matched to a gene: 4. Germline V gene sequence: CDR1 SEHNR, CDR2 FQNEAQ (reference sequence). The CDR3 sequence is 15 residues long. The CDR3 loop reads CASSLEAGVPDTQYF. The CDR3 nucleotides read TGTGCCAGCAGCTTAGAAGCGGGGGTCCCAGATACGCAGTATTTT.

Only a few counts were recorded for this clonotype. CDR3 sequence: CASSLVSGSHEQYF. The CDR3 region has the DNA TGCGCCAGCAGCTTGGTTTCAGGGTCACACGAGCAGTACTTC. The chain recombines TRBV5-1 with TRBJ2-7; a possible D gene is TRBD1 (5 bases). V lost 0 bases, J lost 5 bases, and 12 bases lay in between. Germline V lookup: CDR1 SGHRS, CDR2 YFSETQ. The CDR3 has 14 amino acids. The full variable domain, in which reference TRBV5-1 and TRBJ2-7 provide the parts outside the CDR3, is KAGVTQTPRYLIKTRGQQVTLSCSPISGHRSVSWYQQTPGQGLQFLFEYFSETQRNKGNFPGRFSGRQFSNSRSEMNVSTLELGDSALYLCASSLVSGSHEQYFGPGTRLTVT.

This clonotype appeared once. The CDR3 here is CASSQSSGAHQETQYF. The CDR3 nucleotides read TGTGCCAGCAGCCAGTCCAGCGGGGCACACCAAGAGACCCAGTACTTC. This chain connects TRBV4-2 to TRBJ2-5; 7 bases fit TRBD2. Germline V gene sequence: CDR1 LGHNA, CDR2 YNFKEQ. The V segment lost 3 bases and the J segment 0 bases; nucleotides outside the gene matches: 7. CDR3 size: 16 residues.

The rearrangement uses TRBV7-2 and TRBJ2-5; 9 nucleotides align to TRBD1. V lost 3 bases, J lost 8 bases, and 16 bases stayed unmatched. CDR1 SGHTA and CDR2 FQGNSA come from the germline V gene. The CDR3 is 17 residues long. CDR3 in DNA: TGTGCCAGCAGCTTTACATTAACAGGGGGCGGATTGGATACCCAGTACTTC. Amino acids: CASSFTLTGGGLDTQYF.

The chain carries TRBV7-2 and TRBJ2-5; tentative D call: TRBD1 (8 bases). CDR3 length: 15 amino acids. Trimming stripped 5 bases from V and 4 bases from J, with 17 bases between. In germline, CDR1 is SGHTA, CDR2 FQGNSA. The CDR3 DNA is TGTGCCAGCAGCCCACAGGGGGGGACAGCAGAGACCCAGTACTTC. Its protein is CASSPQGGTAETQYF.

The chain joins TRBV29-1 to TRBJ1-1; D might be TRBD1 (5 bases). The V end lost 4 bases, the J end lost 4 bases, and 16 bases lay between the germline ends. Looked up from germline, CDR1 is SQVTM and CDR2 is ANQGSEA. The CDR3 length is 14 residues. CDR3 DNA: TGCAGCGTTGCACGGGGGTTGTTTGGCACTGAAGCTTTCTTT. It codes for CSVARGLFGTEAFF.

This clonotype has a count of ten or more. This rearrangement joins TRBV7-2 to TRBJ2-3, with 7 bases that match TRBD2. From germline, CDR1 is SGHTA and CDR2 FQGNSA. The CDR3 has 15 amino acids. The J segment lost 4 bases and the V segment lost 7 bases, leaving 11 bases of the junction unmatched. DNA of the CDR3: TGTGCCAGCACACAATTAGGGGAGGGGTCAGATACGCAGTATTTT. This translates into CASTQLGEGSDTQYF.

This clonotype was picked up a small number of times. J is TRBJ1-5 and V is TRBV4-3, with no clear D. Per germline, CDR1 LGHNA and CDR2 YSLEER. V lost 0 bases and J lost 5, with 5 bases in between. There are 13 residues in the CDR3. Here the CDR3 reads CASSQDYYQPQHF. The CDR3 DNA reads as TGCGCCAGCAGCCAAGATTATTATCAGCCCCAGCATTTT.

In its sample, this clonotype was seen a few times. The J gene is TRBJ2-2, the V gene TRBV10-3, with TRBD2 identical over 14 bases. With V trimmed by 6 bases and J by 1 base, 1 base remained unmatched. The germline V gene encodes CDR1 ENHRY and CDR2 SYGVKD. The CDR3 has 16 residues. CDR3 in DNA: TGTGCCATCAGAGGGACTAGCGGGAGGAACACCGGGGAGCTGTTTTTT. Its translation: CAIRGTSGRNTGELFF.

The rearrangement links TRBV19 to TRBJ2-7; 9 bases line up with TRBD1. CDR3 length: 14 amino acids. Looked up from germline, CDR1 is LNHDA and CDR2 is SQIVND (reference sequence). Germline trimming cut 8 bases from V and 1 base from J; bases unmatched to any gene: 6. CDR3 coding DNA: TGTGCCAGTGCTCCGGGACAGGGTTCCTACGAGCAGTACTTC. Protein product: CASAPGQGSYEQYF.

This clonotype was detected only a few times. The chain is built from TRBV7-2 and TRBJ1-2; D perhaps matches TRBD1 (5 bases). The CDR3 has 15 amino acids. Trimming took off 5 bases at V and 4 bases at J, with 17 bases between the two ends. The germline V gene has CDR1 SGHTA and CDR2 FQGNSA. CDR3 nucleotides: TGTGCCAGCAGCAATCTTCGGCCAGGGACCTATGGCTACACCTTC. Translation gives CASSNLRPGTYGYTF.

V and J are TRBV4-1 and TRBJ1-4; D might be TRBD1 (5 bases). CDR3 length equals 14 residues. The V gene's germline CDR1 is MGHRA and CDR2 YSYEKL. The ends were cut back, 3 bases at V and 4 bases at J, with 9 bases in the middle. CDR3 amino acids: CASSQGQNNEKLFF. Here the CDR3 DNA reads TGCGCCAGCAGCCAGGGGCAGAATAATGAAAAACTGTTTTTT.

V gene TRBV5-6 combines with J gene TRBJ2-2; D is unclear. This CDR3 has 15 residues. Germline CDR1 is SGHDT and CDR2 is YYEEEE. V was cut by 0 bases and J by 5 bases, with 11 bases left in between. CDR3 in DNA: TGTGCCAGCAGCTTGGGCCCTAAACGAACCGGGGAGCTGTTTTTT. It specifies CASSLGPKRTGELFF.

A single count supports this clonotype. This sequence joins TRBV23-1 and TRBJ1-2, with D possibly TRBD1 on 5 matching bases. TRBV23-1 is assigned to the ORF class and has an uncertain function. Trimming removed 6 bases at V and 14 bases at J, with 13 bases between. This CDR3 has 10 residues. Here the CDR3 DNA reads TGCGCCAGCAGCAGAACGGGGGAGACCTTC. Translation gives CASSRTGETF.

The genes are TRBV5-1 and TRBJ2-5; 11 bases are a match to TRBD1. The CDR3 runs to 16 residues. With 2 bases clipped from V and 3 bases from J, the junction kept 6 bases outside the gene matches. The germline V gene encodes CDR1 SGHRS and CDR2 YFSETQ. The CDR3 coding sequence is TGCGCCAGCAGCTTCGGGACAGGGGGTGGTAAAGAGACCCAGTACTTC. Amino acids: CASSFGTGGGKETQYF. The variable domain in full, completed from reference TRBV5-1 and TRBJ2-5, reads KAGVTQTPRYLIKTRGQQVTLSCSPISGHRSVSWYQQTPGQGLQFLFEYFSETQRNKGNFPGRFSGRQFSNSRSEMNVSTLELGDSALYLCASSFGTGGGKETQYFGPGTRLLVL.

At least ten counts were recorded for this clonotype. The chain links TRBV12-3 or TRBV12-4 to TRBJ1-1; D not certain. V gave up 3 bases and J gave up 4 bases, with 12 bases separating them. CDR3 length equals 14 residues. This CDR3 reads CASSFRGASTEAFF. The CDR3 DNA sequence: TGTGCCAGCAGTTTTCGGGGAGCTTCCACTGAAGCTTTCTTT.

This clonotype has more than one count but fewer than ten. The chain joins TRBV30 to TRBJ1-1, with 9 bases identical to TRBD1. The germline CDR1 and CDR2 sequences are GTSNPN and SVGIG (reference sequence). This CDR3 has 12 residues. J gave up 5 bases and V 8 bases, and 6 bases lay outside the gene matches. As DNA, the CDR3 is TGTGCCGGGGACAGGGTCTCGACTGAAGCTTTCTTT. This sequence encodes CAGDRVSTEAFF.

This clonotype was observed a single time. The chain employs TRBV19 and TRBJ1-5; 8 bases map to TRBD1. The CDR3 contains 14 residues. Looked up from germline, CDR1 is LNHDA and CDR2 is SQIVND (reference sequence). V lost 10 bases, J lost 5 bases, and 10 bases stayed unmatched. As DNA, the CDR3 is TGTGCCACCCGGCGGAGACAGGGGTATCAGCCCCAGCATTTT. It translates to CATRRRQGYQPQHF.

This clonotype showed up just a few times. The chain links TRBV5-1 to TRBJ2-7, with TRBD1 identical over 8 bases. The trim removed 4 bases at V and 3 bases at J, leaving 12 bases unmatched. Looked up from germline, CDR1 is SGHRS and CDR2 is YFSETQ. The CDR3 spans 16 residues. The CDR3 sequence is CASSLDPGQAYYEQYF. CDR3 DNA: TGCGCCAGCAGCCTCGATCCGGGACAGGCCTACTACGAGCAGTACTTC.

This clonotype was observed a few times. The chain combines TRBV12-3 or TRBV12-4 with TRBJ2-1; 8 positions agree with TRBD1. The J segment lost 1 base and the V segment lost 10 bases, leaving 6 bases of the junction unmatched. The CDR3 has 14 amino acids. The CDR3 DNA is TGTGCCACCCGAAACAGGGGGTCCTACAATGAGCAGTTCTTC. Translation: CATRNRGSYNEQFF.

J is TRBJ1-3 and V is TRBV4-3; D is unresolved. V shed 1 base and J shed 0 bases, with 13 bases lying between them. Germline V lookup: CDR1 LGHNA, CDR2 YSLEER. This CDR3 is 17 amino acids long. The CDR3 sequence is CASSQARGGSSGNTIYF. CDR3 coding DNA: TGCGCCAGCAGCCAAGCTAGAGGCGGCAGCTCTGGAAACACCATATATTTT.

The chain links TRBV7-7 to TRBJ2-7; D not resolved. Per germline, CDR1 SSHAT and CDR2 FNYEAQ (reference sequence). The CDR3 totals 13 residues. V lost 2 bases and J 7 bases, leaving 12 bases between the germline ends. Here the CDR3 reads CASSLTATQEQYF. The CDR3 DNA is TGTGCCAGCAGCTTAACAGCTACCCAGGAGCAGTACTTC.